The 8 T cell receptor beta chains listed next were all sequenced from one sample in a study of control samples from healthy donors and cancer patients. Using immunoSEQ multiplex PCR, the repertoire was profiled, and TCRdb retains in-frame clones only, with some absent. The sample holds 50,000 to 75,000 clones, roughly 89% seen once. The source material was PBMCs. The receptors derive from a man between 60 and 75 years old with colorectal cancer.

The chain is built from TRBV5-1 and TRBJ1-1; the match to TRBD1 covers 7 bases. Germline CDR1 and CDR2: SGHRS and YFSETQ. V was clipped by 3 bases and J by 6 bases; unmatched bases: 11. This CDR3 spans 15 amino acids. CDR3 DNA sequence: TGCGCCAGCAGCTCTACAACAGGGGTCTCGTCTGAAGCTTTCTTT. As protein: CASSSTTGVSSEAFF.

This clone was observed a few times. V usage is TRBV27 and J usage is TRBJ2-7, with D uncertain. CDR1 is MNHEY, CDR2 SMNVEV, per germline (reference sequence). The V end was cut by 5 bases, the J end by 3 bases, with 14 bases between. The CDR3 is made up of 14 amino acids. The CDR3 coding sequence is TGTGCCAGCAGTCCTCGGCTGGACGTCTACGAGCAGTACTTC. Encoded protein: CASSPRLDVYEQYF.

V and J are TRBV7-9 and TRBJ2-7; D not certain. The CDR3 is 13 amino acids. V was pared by 2 bases and J by 7 bases, with 12 bases between. CDR1 SEHNR and CDR2 FQNEAQ come from the germline V gene (reference sequence). In DNA form, the CDR3 reads TGTGCCAGCAGCTTAAATGCAGTCCAGGAGCAGTACTTC. Translating it yields CASSLNAVQEQYF.

The chain joins TRBV6-5 to TRBJ1-4, with D maybe TRBD1 (5 bases). The CDR3 consists of 13 residues. V gave up 7 bases and J gave up 3 bases, with 9 bases separating them. CDR1 is MNHEY, CDR2 SVGAGI, per germline. CDR3 DNA: TGTGCCAGCACTCGGACACCTAATGAAAAACTGTTTTTT. Protein product: CASTRTPNEKLFF.

V and J are TRBV18 and TRBJ2-3, with a tentative D call TRBD2 (7 bases). V was clipped by 2 bases and J by 6 bases, with 15 bases between them. Germline V gives CDR1 KGHSH, CDR2 LQKENI. The CDR3 covers 15 residues. CDR3 sequence (DNA): TGTGCCAGCTCACCAGGTCGGGGGGCGGAGGATACGCAGTATTTT. Protein sequence: CASSPGRGAEDTQYF.

DNA of the CDR3: TGTGCCAGCAGTTCACCCGGGACAGGGTCCTACAATGAGCAGTTCTTC. It codes for CASSSPGTGSYNEQFF. V gene TRBV27 combines with J gene TRBJ2-1, with 9 bases identical to TRBD1. The V and J ends lost 4 bases and 1 base, in that order; junction bases with no gene match: 5. This CDR3 has 16 residues. Germline V gene lookup returns CDR1 MNHEY and CDR2 SMNVEV (reference sequence).

This chain connects TRBV7-9 to TRBJ1-1, with D unresolved. V lost 3 bases and J lost 1, with 15 bases in between. Germline V gene data show CDR1 as SEHNR and CDR2 as FQNEAQ (reference sequence). The CDR3 loop spans 16 amino acids. The CDR3 DNA reads TGTGCCAGCAGCTTCCCAGGCTCCCCAGGGAACACTGAAGCTTTCTTT. Translated: CASSFPGSPGNTEAFF.

The gene calls are TRBV19 and TRBJ1-3; D might be TRBD1 (5 bases). Trimming shortened V by 8 bases and J by 0 bases, and 14 bases separated the two germline ends. CDR1 is LNHDA and CDR2 is SQIVND in the germline V gene (reference sequence). This CDR3 has 15 residues. CDR3: CASSRGGTSGNTIYF. In DNA form, the CDR3 reads TGTGCCAGTTCACGCGGGGGGACCTCTGGAAACACCATATATTTT.